The 21 T cell receptor beta chains presented below share a single source sample, sequenced in a study of blood T cell repertoires in COVID-19. Here immunoSEQ multiplex PCR was the method, and the copy in TCRdb shows in-frame clones only, minus some. The sample comprises roughly 120,000 clones, around 82% of which are singletons, and about 4.1% rests with the top ten. The specimen was peripheral blood. The receptors originated from a human donor in a cohort sampled during active or convalescent COVID-19.

The rearrangement uses TRBV19 and TRBJ1-1; no clear D gene. The CDR3 is 13 amino acids. The V and J ends lost 5 bases and 10 bases respectively, with 17 bases between them. From germline, CDR1 is LNHDA and CDR2 SQIVND (reference sequence). The CDR3 here is CASSPNLAAGAFF. DNA for the CDR3: TGTGCCAGTAGTCCAAATCTGGCTGCAGGAGCTTTCTTT.

This clone appeared once. The chain has TRBV19 and TRBJ1-2, with 12 bases aligning to TRBD1. The germline CDR1 and CDR2 sequences are LNHDA and SQIVND (reference sequence). J was trimmed by 5 bases and V by 5 bases; bases with no gene match: 6. This CDR3 region has 15 residues. The chain's CDR3 is CASSSGTGGAYGYTF. For the CDR3, the DNA is TGTGCCAGTAGTTCCGGGACAGGGGGCGCGTATGGCTACACCTTC.

V and J are TRBV4-3 and TRBJ1-3; D might be TRBD1 (5 bases). The V and J ends lost 4 bases and 1 base respectively, with 11 bases between them. The CDR3 runs to 15 residues. Germline-derived CDR1 and CDR2 are LGHNA and YSLEER. DNA of the CDR3: TGCGCCAGCAGCCCCAGGGTCCCATCTGGAAACACCATATATTTT. Amino acid sequence: CASSPRVPSGNTIYF.

DNA of the CDR3: TGTGCCAGCAGTTACTTGGCAGGGTATTATGGCTACACCTTC. This gives the protein CASSYLAGYYGYTF. V usage is TRBV6-2 or TRBV6-3 and J usage is TRBJ1-2; D is possibly TRBD1 (5 bases). CDR1 and CDR2 (germline): MNHEY, SVGEGT. V shed 1 base and J shed 5 bases, with 11 bases lying between them. The CDR3 runs to 14 residues.

The chain couples TRBV29-1 to TRBJ2-7; the D gene is possibly TRBD1 (6 bases). The CDR3 totals 11 residues. The V and J ends lost 7 bases and 4 bases respectively, with 11 bases between them. Germline V gene lookup returns CDR1 SQVTM and CDR2 ANQGSEA. This chain's CDR3 is CSAGQVYEQYF. The CDR3 DNA reads as TGCAGCGCGGGACAAGTATACGAGCAGTACTTC.

This chain connects TRBV3-1 (or the pseudogene TRBV3-2) to TRBJ1-4; D is unresolved. This CDR3 is 12 amino acids long. In germline, CDR1 is LGHDT, CDR2 YNNKEL (reference sequence). V dropped 4 bases and J dropped 8 bases, with 8 bases sitting between them. CDR3 protein: CASSRAGEKLFF. The CDR3 DNA sequence: TGTGCCAGCAGCCGGGCCGGCGAAAAACTGTTTTTT.

This chain links TRBV12-3 or TRBV12-4 with TRBJ2-7; possibly TRBD1 for D (5 bases). V gave up 6 bases and J gave up 2 bases, with 11 bases separating them. This CDR3 has 13 amino acids. CDR3: CASSTTGPYEQYF. The CDR3 bases are TGTGCCAGCAGCACAACAGGCCCCTACGAGCAGTACTTC.

There are a few counts of this clone. The J gene is TRBJ1-4, the V gene TRBV28; maybe TRBD1 (6 bases). CDR1 MDHEN and CDR2 SYDVKM come from the germline V gene. This CDR3 region has 16 residues. V was shortened by 5 bases and J by 8 bases, with 21 bases between the two germline ends. The CDR3 DNA reads TGTGCCAGCAGTGTCCCCCTTACAGGGTCCAGGGAAAAACTGTTTTTT. Residues: CASSVPLTGSREKLFF.

V gene TRBV7-2 combines with J gene TRBJ2-1; D is possibly TRBD2 (6 bases). Germline CDR1 and CDR2: SGHTA and FQGNSA. Trimming left V 6 bases short and J 8 bases short, with 20 bases between. The CDR3 covers 15 residues. This chain's CDR3 is CASRPTGRLNDEQFF. The CDR3 nucleotides are TGTGCCAGCAGACCGACCGGGAGACTCAATGATGAGCAGTTCTTC.

The V call is TRBV12-3 or TRBV12-4, the J call TRBJ2-7; D perhaps matches TRBD1 (6 bases). The CDR3 runs 13 residues. V lost 5 bases, J lost 1 base, and 9 bases lay in between. The CDR3 sequence is CASSRGQSYEQYF. The CDR3 bases are TGTGCCAGCAGTCGCGGACAGTCCTACGAGCAGTACTTC.

This clone occurred a few times. The CDR3 DNA sequence: TGTGCCAGCAGTTTTGGGACAGGCGATAGCAATCAGCCCCAGCATTTT. It encodes CASSFGTGDSNQPQHF. The genes are TRBV5-6 and TRBJ1-5; 8 bases map to TRBD1. CDR1 and CDR2 (germline): SGHDT, YYEEEE. The CDR3 spans 16 residues. The V segment lost 5 bases and the J segment 0 bases; nucleotides outside the gene matches: 7.

The chain links TRBV28 to TRBJ1-5; D not resolved. The CDR3 length is 15 residues. Germline lookup yields CDR1 MDHEN and CDR2 SYDVKM. V was cut by 7 bases and J by 5 bases, with 18 bases left in between. The CDR3 DNA sequence: TGTGCCAGCATTTCTAGAATGCGGGCATATCAGCCCCAGCATTTT. This encodes CASISRMRAYQPQHF. Drawing the rest from reference TRBV28 and TRBJ1-5, the complete variable domain is DVKVTQSSRYLVKRTGEKVFLECVQDMDHENMFWYRQDPGLGLRLIYFSYDVKMKEKGDIPEGYSVSREKKERFSLILESASTNQTSMYLCASISRMRAYQPQHFGDGTRLSIL.

This chain's CDR3 is CASSLDRGGYYGYTF. CDR3 nucleotides: TGTGCCAGCAGCCTTGACAGGGGGGGATACTATGGCTACACCTTC. The chain employs TRBV27 and TRBJ1-2; 9 nucleotides agree with TRBD1. CDR3 length equals 15 residues. CDR1 MNHEY and CDR2 SMNVEV come from the germline V gene (reference sequence). The V segment lost 6 bases and the J segment 3 bases; nucleotides outside the gene matches: 8.

This chain links TRBV7-6 with TRBJ1-1; TRBD1 aligns across 9 bases. The CDR3 runs to 11 residues. Germline V gives CDR1 SGHVS, CDR2 FNYEAQ. Trimming at V came to 7 bases and at J to 10 bases, leaving 4 bases not matched to a gene. Here the CDR3 reads CASNRGQGAFF. As DNA, the CDR3 is TGTGCCAGCAACAGGGGGCAAGGAGCTTTCTTT. Full variable domain (outside the CDR3, taken from reference TRBV7-6 and TRBJ1-1): GAGVSQSPRYKVTKRGQDVALRCDPISGHVSLYWYRQALGQGPEFLTYFNYEAQQDKSGLPNDRFSAERPEGSISTLTIQRTEQRDSAMYRCASNRGQGAFFGQGTRLTVV.

V is TRBV7-3 and J is TRBJ2-1; the match to TRBD1 covers 9 bases. V dropped 5 bases and J dropped 13; count of bases not matched to a gene: 15. This CDR3 is built from 15 residues. Germline CDR1 is SGHTA and CDR2 is FQGTGA. DNA for the CDR3: TGTGCCAGCAGCCCACAGGGGGCGAAGGACCGAGAACAGTTCTTC. Translation: CASSPQGAKDREQFF.

This clone was seen a handful of times. The chain carries TRBV28 and TRBJ2-7; D is undetermined. Deletions cut 2 bases from V and 2 bases from J, with 10 bases between. The length of the CDR3 is 14 residues. Germline V gene lookup returns CDR1 MDHEN and CDR2 SYDVKM. For the CDR3, the DNA is TGTGCCAGCAGTTTACGACATCCTCCCTACGAGCAGTACTTC. It translates to CASSLRHPPYEQYF.

This clone was found once. The V call is TRBV30, the J call TRBJ1-5, with TRBD1 matching over 7 bases. Germline assignment: CDR1 GTSNPN and CDR2 SVGIG (reference sequence). The CDR3 covers 14 residues. With 3 bases clipped from V and 4 bases from J, the junction kept 6 bases outside the gene matches. DNA of the CDR3: TGTGCCTGGAGCCCAGACAGGGTAAATCAGCCCCAGCATTTT. Its protein is CAWSPDRVNQPQHF.

Only a few counts were recorded for this clone. The chain carries TRBV11-2 and TRBJ2-7, with D perhaps TRBD2 (6 bases). The CDR3 sequence is 16 residues long. Germline CDR1 and CDR2: SGHAT and FQNNGV. V was shortened by 5 bases and J by 0 bases, with 17 bases between the two germline ends. DNA of the CDR3: TGTGCCAGCAGCCCCCCGGGCGGGAAGGGCTCCTACGAGCAGTACTTC. Translation: CASSPPGGKGSYEQYF.

The chain recombines TRBV20-1 with TRBJ2-3; 8 nucleotides line up with TRBD1. There are 15 residues in the CDR3. V was clipped by 3 bases and J by 1 base; unmatched bases: 6. From germline, CDR1 is DFQATT and CDR2 SNEGSKA (reference sequence). The CDR3 is CSASRTGFGTDTQYF. CDR3 in DNA: TGCAGTGCTAGTCGGACAGGGTTCGGCACAGATACGCAGTATTTT.

J is TRBJ1-1 and V is TRBV6-5, with 7 bases lining up with TRBD1. This CDR3 is 14 amino acids long. Germline V lookup: CDR1 MNHEY, CDR2 SVGAGI. With 7 bases clipped from V and 6 bases from J, the junction kept 11 bases outside the gene matches. The CDR3 DNA reads TGTGCCAGCAATAAACAGGGGTACTGGGCTGAAGCTTTCTTT. Its protein is CASNKQGYWAEAFF.

This clone was observed a single time. This chain links TRBV28 with TRBJ2-3; D is perhaps TRBD1 (6 bases). Germline assignment: CDR1 MDHEN and CDR2 SYDVKM. With 3 bases removed from V and 2 bases from J, the gap between germline ends came to 9 bases. The CDR3 consists of 14 residues. CDR3 DNA: TGTGCCAGCAGTTTGCGGACAGCCACAGATACGCAGTATTTT. It translates to CASSLRTATDTQYF.